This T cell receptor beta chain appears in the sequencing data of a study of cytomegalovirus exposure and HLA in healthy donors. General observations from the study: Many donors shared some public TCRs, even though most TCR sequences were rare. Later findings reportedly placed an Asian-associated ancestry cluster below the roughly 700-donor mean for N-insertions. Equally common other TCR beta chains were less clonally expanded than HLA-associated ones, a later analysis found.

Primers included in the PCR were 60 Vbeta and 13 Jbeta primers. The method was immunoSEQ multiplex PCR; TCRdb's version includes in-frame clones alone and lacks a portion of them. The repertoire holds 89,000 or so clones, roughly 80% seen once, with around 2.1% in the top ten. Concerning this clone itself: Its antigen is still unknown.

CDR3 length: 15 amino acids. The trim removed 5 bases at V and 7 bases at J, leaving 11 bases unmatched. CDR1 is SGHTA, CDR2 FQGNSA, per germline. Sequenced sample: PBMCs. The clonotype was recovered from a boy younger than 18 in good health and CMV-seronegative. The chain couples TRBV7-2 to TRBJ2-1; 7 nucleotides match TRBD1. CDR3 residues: CASSAPGQRKNEQFF. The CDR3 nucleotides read TGTGCCAGCAGCGCTCCGGGACAGAGAAAAAATGAGCAGTTCTTC.